Sequencing of this T cell receptor beta chain was carried out in a study of response to subunit inactivated influenza vaccine. Overall study findings and caveats: Each seasonal flu vaccination may recruit only limited new T cells, authors suggested.

TCRdb re-analysed the RT-PCR reads in MiXCR, keeping a single row per CDR3 protein. Of 500,000 to 600,000 distinct CDR3 sequences in the sample, 10% to 15% were seen once. This clonotype has a handful of counts. The antigen is unknown. The CDR3 covers 14 residues. With 4 bases removed from V and 3 bases from J, the gap between germline ends came to 14 bases. Per germline, CDR1 DFQATT and CDR2 SNEGSKA (reference sequence). Sequenced here: PBMCs from blood, sampled on the day of vaccination. The clonotype originates from a man aged 50-59 years who received an inactivated influenza vaccine. V usage is TRBV20-1 and J usage is TRBJ2-3; a weak D match, TRBD2 (7 bases). DNA of the CDR3: TGCAGTGCTACGGCTAGGGGGGGTACAGATACGCAGTATTTT. This translates into CSATARGGTDTQYF.